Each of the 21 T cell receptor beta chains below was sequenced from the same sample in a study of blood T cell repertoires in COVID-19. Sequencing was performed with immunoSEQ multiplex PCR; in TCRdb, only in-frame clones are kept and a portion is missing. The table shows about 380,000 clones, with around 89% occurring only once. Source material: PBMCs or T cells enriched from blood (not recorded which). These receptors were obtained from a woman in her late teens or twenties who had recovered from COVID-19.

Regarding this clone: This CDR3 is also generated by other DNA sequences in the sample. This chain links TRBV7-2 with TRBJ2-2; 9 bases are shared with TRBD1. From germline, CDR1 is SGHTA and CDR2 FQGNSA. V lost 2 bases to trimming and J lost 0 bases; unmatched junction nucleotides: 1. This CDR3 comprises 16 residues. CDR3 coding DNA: TGTGCCAGCAGCTTAACAGGGGGCCCGAACACCGGGGAGCTGTTTTTT. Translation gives CASSLTGGPNTGELFF.

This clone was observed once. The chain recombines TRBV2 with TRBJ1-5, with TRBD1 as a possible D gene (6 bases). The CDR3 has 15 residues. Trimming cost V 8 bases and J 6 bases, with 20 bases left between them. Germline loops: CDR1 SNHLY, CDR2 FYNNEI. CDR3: CASQNGQSSLQPQHF. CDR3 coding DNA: TGTGCCAGCCAGAACGGACAGTCCAGTCTTCAGCCCCAGCATTTT.

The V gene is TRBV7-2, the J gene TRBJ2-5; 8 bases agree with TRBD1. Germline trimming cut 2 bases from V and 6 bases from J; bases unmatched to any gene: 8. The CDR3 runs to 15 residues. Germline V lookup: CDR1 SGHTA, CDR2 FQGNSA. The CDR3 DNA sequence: TGTGCCAGCAGCTTAACCCGGGACAGGCCCCAGACCCAGTACTTC. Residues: CASSLTRDRPQTQYF.

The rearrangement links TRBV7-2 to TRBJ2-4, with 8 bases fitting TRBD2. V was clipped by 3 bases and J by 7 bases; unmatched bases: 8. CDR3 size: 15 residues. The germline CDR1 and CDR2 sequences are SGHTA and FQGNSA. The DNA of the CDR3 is TGTGCCAGCAGCTTTTCCGGGCGGGGGGCCAACATTCAGTACTTC. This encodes CASSFSGRGANIQYF.

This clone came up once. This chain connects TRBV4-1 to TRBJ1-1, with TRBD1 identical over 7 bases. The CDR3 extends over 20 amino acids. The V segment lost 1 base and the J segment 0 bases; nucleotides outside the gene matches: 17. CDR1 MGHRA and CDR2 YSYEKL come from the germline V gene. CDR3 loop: CASSQVYHGTARGMNTEAFF. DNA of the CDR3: TGCGCCAGCAGCCAAGTCTATCATGGGACAGCTCGAGGGATGAACACTGAAGCTTTCTTT.

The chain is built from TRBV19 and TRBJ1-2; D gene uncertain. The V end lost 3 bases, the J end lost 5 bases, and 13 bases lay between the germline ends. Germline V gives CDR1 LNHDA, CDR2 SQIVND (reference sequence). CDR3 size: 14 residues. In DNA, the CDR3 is TGTGCCAGTAGTATGGAGGGTGTCGGGTATGGCTACACCTTC. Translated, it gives CASSMEGVGYGYTF.

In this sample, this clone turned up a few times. The CDR3, as DNA: TGTGCCAGCAGCTTAGTAGCGGGAGCAACTTACAATGAGCAGTTCTTC. Translation gives CASSLVAGATYNEQFF. V usage is TRBV7-2 and J usage is TRBJ2-1, with 9 bases that match TRBD2. Germline V gene sequence: CDR1 SGHTA, CDR2 FQGNSA. After removal of 1 base from V and 4 bases from J, the junction contained 5 bases not matched to a gene. The CDR3 loop spans 16 amino acids.

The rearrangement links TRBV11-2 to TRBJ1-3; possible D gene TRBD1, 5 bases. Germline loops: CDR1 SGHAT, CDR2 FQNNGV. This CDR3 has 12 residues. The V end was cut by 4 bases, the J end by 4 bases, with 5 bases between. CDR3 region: CASSSGGNTIYF. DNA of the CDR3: TGTGCCAGCAGCTCAGGGGGAAACACCATATATTTT.

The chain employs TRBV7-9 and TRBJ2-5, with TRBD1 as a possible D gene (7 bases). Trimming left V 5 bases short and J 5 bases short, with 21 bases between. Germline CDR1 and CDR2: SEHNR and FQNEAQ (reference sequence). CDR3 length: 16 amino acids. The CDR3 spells CASSPPHQGGEETQYF. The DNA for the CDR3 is TGTGCCAGCAGCCCCCCTCACCAGGGGGGCGAGGAGACCCAGTACTTC.

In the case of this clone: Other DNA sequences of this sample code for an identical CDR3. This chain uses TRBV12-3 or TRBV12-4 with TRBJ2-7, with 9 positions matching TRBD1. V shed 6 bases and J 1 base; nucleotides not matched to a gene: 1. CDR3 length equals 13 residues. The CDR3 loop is CASRGQGSYEQYF. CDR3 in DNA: TGTGCCAGCAGGGGACAGGGATCCTACGAGCAGTACTTC.

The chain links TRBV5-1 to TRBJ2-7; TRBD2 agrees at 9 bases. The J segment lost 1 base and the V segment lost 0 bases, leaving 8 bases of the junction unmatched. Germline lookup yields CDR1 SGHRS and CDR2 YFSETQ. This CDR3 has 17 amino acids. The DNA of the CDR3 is TGCGCCAGCAGCTTGGCCGGTAGCGGGGGACCATCCTACGAGCAGTACTTC. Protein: CASSLAGSGGPSYEQYF.

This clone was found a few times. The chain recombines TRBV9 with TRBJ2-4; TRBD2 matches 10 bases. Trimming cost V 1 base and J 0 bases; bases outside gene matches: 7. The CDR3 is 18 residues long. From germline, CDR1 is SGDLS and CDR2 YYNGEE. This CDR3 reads CASSVSGGGYLAKNIQYF. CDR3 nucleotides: TGTGCCAGCAGCGTAAGCGGGGGGGGGTATTTAGCCAAAAACATTCAGTACTTC.

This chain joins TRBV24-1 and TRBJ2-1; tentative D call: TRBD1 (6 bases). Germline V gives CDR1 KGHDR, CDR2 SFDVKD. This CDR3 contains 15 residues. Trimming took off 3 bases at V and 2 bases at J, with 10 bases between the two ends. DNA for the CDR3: TGTGCCACCAGTGATGCGCAGGGGCCCTACAATGAGCAGTTCTTC. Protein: CATSDAQGPYNEQFF.

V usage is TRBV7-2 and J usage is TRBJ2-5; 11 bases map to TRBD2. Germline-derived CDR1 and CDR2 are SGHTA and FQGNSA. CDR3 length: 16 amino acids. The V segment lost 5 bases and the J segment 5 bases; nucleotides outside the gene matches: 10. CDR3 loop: CASSETTSGGSETQYF. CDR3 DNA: TGTGCCAGCAGCGAAACTACTAGCGGGGGTTCTGAGACCCAGTACTTC.

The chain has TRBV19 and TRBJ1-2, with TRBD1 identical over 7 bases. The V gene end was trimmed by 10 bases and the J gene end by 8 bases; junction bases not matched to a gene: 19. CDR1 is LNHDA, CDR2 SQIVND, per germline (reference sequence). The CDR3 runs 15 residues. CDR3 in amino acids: CATHHGGQFKGGYTF. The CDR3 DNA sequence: TGTGCCACACACCACGGGGGACAGTTTAAGGGAGGCTACACCTTC. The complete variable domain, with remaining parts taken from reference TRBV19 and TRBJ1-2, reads DGGITQSPKYLFRKEGQNVTLSCEQNLNHDAMYWYRQDPGQGLRLIYYSQIVNDFQKGDIAEGYSVSREKKESFPLTVTSAQKNPTAFYLCATHHGGQFKGGYTFGSGTRLTVV.

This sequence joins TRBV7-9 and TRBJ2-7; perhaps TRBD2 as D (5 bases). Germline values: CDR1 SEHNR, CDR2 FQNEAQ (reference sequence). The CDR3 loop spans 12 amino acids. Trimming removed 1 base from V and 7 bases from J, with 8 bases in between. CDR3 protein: CASSLVREEQYF. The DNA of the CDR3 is TGTGCCAGCAGCTTAGTTAGGGAGGAGCAGTACTTC.

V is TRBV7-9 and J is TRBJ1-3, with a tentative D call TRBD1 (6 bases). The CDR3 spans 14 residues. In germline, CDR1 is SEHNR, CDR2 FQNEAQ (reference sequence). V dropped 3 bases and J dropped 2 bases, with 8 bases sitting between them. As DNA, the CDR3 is TGTGCCAGCAGCTTGAACAGGGCTGGAAACACCATATATTTT. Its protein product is CASSLNRAGNTIYF.

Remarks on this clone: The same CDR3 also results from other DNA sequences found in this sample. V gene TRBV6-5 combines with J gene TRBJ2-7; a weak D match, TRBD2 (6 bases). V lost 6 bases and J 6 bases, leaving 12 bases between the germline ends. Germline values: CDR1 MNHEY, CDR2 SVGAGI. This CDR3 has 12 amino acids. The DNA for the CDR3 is TGTGCCAGCAGCCCCATGGGGGGCGAGCAGTACTTC. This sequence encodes CASSPMGGEQYF.

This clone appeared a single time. CDR3 protein: CASSPREPSNQPQHF. As DNA, the CDR3 is TGTGCCAGCTCACCCAGGGAACCGAGCAATCAGCCCCAGCATTTT. This rearrangement joins TRBV18 to TRBJ1-5, with D possibly being TRBD1 (5 bases). CDR1 is KGHSH, CDR2 LQKENI, per germline. This CDR3 has 15 residues. Trimming left V 3 bases short and J 1 base short, with 10 bases between.

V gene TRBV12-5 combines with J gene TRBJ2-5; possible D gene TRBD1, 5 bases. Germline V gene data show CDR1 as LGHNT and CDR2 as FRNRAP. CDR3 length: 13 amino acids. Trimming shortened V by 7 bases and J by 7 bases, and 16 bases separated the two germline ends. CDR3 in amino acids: CASAQGDQGTQYF. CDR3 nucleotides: TGTGCTAGTGCGCAGGGTGATCAGGGGACCCAGTACTTC. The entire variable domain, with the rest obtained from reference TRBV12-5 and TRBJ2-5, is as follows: DARVTQTPRHKVTEMGQEVTMRCQPILGHNTVFWYRQTMMQGLELLAYFRNRAPLDDSGMPKDRFSAEMPDATLATLKIQPSEPRDSAVYFCASAQGDQGTQYFGPGTRLLVL.

The CDR3 loop reads CASSDVRVAETQYF. For the CDR3, the DNA is TGTGCCAGCAGTGACGTCAGGGTGGCGGAGACCCAGTACTTC. The V gene is TRBV25-1, the J gene TRBJ2-5; perhaps TRBD1 as D (5 bases). The CDR3 contains 14 residues. V was pared by 3 bases and J by 5 bases, with 13 bases between. Germline lookup yields CDR1 MGHDK and CDR2 SYGVNS. The full variable domain, completed using reference TRBV25-1 and TRBJ2-5, is EADIYQTPRYLVIGTGKKITLECSQTMGHDKMYWYQQDPGMELHLIHYSYGVNSTEKGDLSSESTVSRIRTEHFPLTLESARPSHTSQYLCASSDVRVAETQYFGPGTRLLVL.